A selection of T cell receptor beta chains follows, all from one sample in a study of chronic HIV infection and antiretroviral therapy. From the 5' RACE reads, TCRdb called clonotypes with MiXCR, one entry per CDR3 protein. Here the sample spans some 46,000 distinct CDR3 sequences, approximately 19% being singletons. The specimen was peripheral blood. These receptors were taken from an adult who had HIV and had not received antiretroviral therapy, or was an uninfected healthy control (not recorded which). Each CDR3 is given with its conserved first and last residue. A D gene is named only where the DNA matches it firmly. The size entry is marked missing in some rows and otherwise reads once, few, many or a size class.

TRBJ2-7,TRBV20-1,.,14,.,CSVSGRDNSYEQYF,TGCAGTGTTTCGGGGAGGGACAACTCCTACGAGCAGTACTTC
TRBJ1-5,TRBV28,few,15,.,CASSSPGSSNQPQHF,TGTGCCAGCAGTTCCCCAGGGAGCAGCAATCAGCCCCAGCATTTT
TRBJ2-7,TRBV7-2,.,14,TRBD1,CASRAGTGGSEQYF,TGTGCCAGCAGAGCGGGGACAGGGGGTAGCGAGCAGTACTTC
TRBJ2-1,TRBV6-2/TRBV6-3,.,15,TRBD2,CASSRGDYTYNEQFF,TGTGCCAGCAGCCGCGGGGACTATACCTACAATGAGCAGTTCTTC
TRBJ2-3,TRBV5-1,.,15,TRBD2,CASSQAREGADTQYF,TGCGCCAGCAGTCAGGCGCGGGAGGGCGCCGATACGCAGTATTTT
TRBJ2-7,TRBV9,.,14,.,CASGVTESPYEQYF,TGTGCCAGCGGGGTGACAGAGTCACCTTACGAGCAGTACTTC
TRBJ2-1,TRBV2,few,15,TRBD2,CASSEYSSGRSEQFF,TGTGCCAGCAGTGAATATTCTAGCGGGAGAAGTGAGCAGTTCTTC
TRBJ1-1,TRBV2,.,14,TRBD1,CASSGTGAGTEAFF,TGTGCCAGCAGTGGAACAGGGGCTGGCACTGAAGCTTTCTTT
TRBJ2-4,TRBV28,.,17,TRBD2,CASSPPGVAGVGNIQYF,TGTGCCAGCAGCCCTCCCGGGGTAGCGGGAGTAGGAAACATTCAGTACTTC
TRBJ2-3,TRBV6-5,few,16,.,CASSQTFGRATDTQYF,TGTGCCAGCAGCCAAACTTTTGGGCGGGCCACAGATACGCAGTATTTT
TRBJ2-3,TRBV28,few,15,.,CASSLATASTDTQYF,TGTGCCAGCAGTTTGGCGACAGCTAGCACAGATACGCAGTATTTT
TRBJ1-5,TRBV29-1,.,13,TRBD1,CSVEKDRGQPQHF,TGCAGCGTTGAGAAGGACAGGGGACAGCCCCAGCATTTT
TRBJ2-7,TRBV28,few,13,.,CASSLPGEYEQYF,TGTGCCAGCAGTTTACCTGGGGAATACGAGCAGTACTTC
TRBJ2-3,TRBV24-1,few,13,.,CATSDLATDTQYF,TGTGCCACCAGTGATTTAGCCACAGATACGCAGTATTTT
TRBJ1-6,TRBV7-8,.,14,.,CASRHPGYNSPLHF,TGTGCCAGCAGACACCCGGGCTATAATTCACCCCTCCACTTT
TRBJ2-1,TRBV2,few,16,TRBD2,CASSATSGPSRNEQFF,TGTGCCAGCAGTGCGACTAGCGGACCCTCTCGCAATGAGCAGTTCTTC
TRBJ2-2,TRBV29-1,few,13,.,CSVNRVDTGELFF,TGCAGCGTGAACAGGGTTGACACCGGGGAGCTGTTTTTT
TRBJ2-6,TRBV28,few,14,.,CASSHRPGANVLTF,TGTGCCAGCAGCCATCGTCCTGGGGCCAACGTCCTGACTTTC
TRBJ1-6,TRBV2,few,15,.,CATTRDSRWDSPLHF,TGTGCCACCACCAGGGACTCCCGTTGGGATTCACCCCTCCACTTT
TRBJ2-2,TRBV29-1,.,15,TRBD2,CSSWELAWNTGELFF,TGCAGCTCATGGGAACTAGCGTGGAACACCGGGGAGCTGTTTTTT
TRBJ2-7,TRBV7-6,few,15,TRBD1,CASSLYTGQTYEQYF,TGTGCCAGCAGCTTGTACACGGGACAGACCTACGAGCAGTACTTC
TRBJ2-7,TRBV29-1,few,14,.,CSVEDRAFSYEQYF,TGCAGCGTTGAAGACAGGGCGTTTTCCTACGAGCAGTACTTC
TRBJ1-2,TRBV28,.,13,.,CASRDGTSYGYTF,TGTGCCAGCAGGGACGGAACATCCTATGGCTACACCTTC
TRBJ1-1,TRBV4-1,.,13,.,CASTQEESTEAFF,TGCGCCAGCACACAGGAAGAGTCCACTGAAGCTTTCTTT
TRBJ1-1,TRBV28,.,10,.,CASSLTEAFF,TGTGCCAGCAGTTTAACTGAAGCTTTCTTT
TRBJ1-5,TRBV12-3/TRBV12-4,.,16,.,CASSHGSPYSNQPQHF,TGTGCCAGCAGCCACGGGTCGCCGTATAGCAATCAGCCCCAGCATTTT
TRBJ1-1,TRBV29-1,.,14,.,CSGETWDLNTEAFF,TGCAGCGGCGAAACGTGGGACCTGAACACTGAAGCTTTCTTT
TRBJ2-3,TRBV3-1,few,15,.,CASSMQGGQGDTQYF,TGTGCCAGTTCGATGCAGGGCGGACAAGGCGATACGCAGTATTTT
TRBJ2-5,TRBV4-1,few,14,.,CASSQDPGGATQYF,TGCGCCAGCAGCCAAGATCCGGGCGGCGCGACCCAGTACTTC
TRBJ2-6,TRBV24-1,few,16,.,CATSDPSGTGANVLTF,TGTGCCACCAGTGACCCTAGTGGCACTGGGGCCAACGTCCTGACTTTC
TRBJ2-1,TRBV3-1,.,12,.,CASSHLETEQFF,TGTGCCAGCAGCCATCTAGAGACTGAGCAGTTCTTC
TRBJ1-2,TRBV5-6,.,13,.,CASSLETLGGYTF,TGTGCCAGCAGCTTGGAAACTCTGGGTGGCTACACCTTC